Following are 17 T cell receptor beta chains from one sample sequenced in a study of cytomegalovirus exposure and HLA in healthy donors. Primers for the PCR totalled 60 Vbeta and 13 Jbeta. The data were produced by immunoSEQ multiplex PCR, yet TCRdb's version contains in-frame clones alone and is incomplete. The sample holds some 110,000 clones; around 80% are singletons and the top ten take 1.5% to 2%. Specimen: PBMCs. These receptors all stem from a woman aged 40 to 50 in good health and CMV-seronegative.

This clone was recorded only once. J is TRBJ2-7 and V is TRBV7-2; TRBD1 aligns across 8 bases. This CDR3 region has 14 residues. The J segment lost 0 bases and the V segment lost 3 bases, leaving 1 base of the junction unmatched. Per germline, CDR1 SGHTA and CDR2 FQGNSA. The CDR3 nucleotides read TGTGCCAGCAGCTTCGACAGGGGCTCCTACGAGCAGTACTTC. It codes for CASSFDRGSYEQYF.

This sequence joins TRBV25-1 and TRBJ2-7, with 7 bases matching TRBD1. V was pared by 8 bases and J by 0 bases, with 1 base of the junction left unmatched. Germline V gene lookup returns CDR1 MGHDK and CDR2 SYGVNS. The CDR3 sequence is 12 residues long. The CDR3 here is CASRDSSYEQYF. The CDR3 region has the DNA TGTGCCAGCCGGGACAGCTCCTACGAGCAGTACTTC.

The chain employs TRBV7-2 and TRBJ1-3, with a possible D match to TRBD1 (6 bases). Germline V gives CDR1 SGHTA, CDR2 FQGNSA. Trimming left V 2 bases short and J 1 base short, with 9 bases between. The CDR3 spans 15 residues. CDR3 bases: TGTGCCAGCAGCTTACGGGGGGCTTCTGGAAACACCATATATTTT. Its translation: CASSLRGASGNTIYF.

The CDR3 protein is CASSSQANTIYF. DNA for the CDR3: TGTGCCAGCAGTTCGCAAGCAAACACCATATATTTT. The chain employs TRBV28 and TRBJ1-3; no firm D call. The CDR3 is 12 residues long. In germline, CDR1 is MDHEN, CDR2 SYDVKM. V lost 4 bases and J 6 bases, leaving 7 bases between the germline ends.

The chain has TRBV4-3 and TRBJ2-1; 9 bases line up with TRBD2. Germline-derived CDR1 and CDR2 are LGHNA and YSLEER. V lost 5 bases to trimming and J lost 8 bases; unmatched junction nucleotides: 28. The CDR3 contains 21 residues. This chain's CDR3 is CASSSSRVGLAGVLARDEQFF. The CDR3, as DNA: TGCGCCAGCAGCTCGAGTCGGGTCGGGTTAGCGGGAGTTTTGGCGAGGGATGAGCAGTTCTTC.

The rearrangement uses TRBV28 and TRBJ2-1, with D unclear. Germline assignment: CDR1 MDHEN and CDR2 SYDVKM. Trimming took 3 bases from V and 0 from J, leaving 9 bases between them. CDR3 length: 15 residues. The CDR3 DNA follows: TGTGCCAGCAGTTTCTACCAGCGCTCCTACAATGAGCAGTTCTTC. Its translation is CASSFYQRSYNEQFF.

The chain links TRBV6-5 to TRBJ1-6; D might be TRBD1 (6 bases). V was shortened by 4 bases and J by 8 bases, with 15 bases between the two germline ends. CDR1 and CDR2 (germline): MNHEY, SVGAGI. This CDR3 spans 15 amino acids. In DNA, the CDR3 is TGTGCCAGCAGTTGGAGTAGCAGGGGTGATTCACCCCTCCACTTT. This codes for CASSWSSRGDSPLHF.

The gene calls are TRBV4-3 and TRBJ2-5, with a possible D match to TRBD2 (6 bases). TRBJ2-7 matches the DNA end more closely, so the J call is doubtful. Germline V lookup: CDR1 LGHNA, CDR2 YSLEER. The CDR3 has 14 amino acids. The CDR3 DNA follows: TGCGCCAGCAGCCAAGATAGGGGACTCTACGAGCAGTACTTC. This translates into CASSQDRGLYEQYF.

The chain carries TRBV11-2 and TRBJ2-5; possibly TRBD1 for D (5 bases). Trimming took 1 base from V and 4 from J, leaving 19 bases between them. The V gene's germline CDR1 is SGHAT and CDR2 FQNNGV. This CDR3 has 17 residues. CDR3 loop: CASSLGFDEVQGETQYF. For the CDR3, the DNA is TGTGCCAGCAGCTTAGGCTTTGATGAGGTCCAGGGAGAGACCCAGTACTTC. The complete variable domain, with remaining parts taken from reference TRBV11-2 and TRBJ2-5, reads EAGVAQSPRYKIIEKRQSVAFWCNPISGHATLYWYQQILGQGPKLLIQFQNNGVVDDSQLPKDRFSAERLKGVDSTLKIQPAKLEDSAVYLCASSLGFDEVQGETQYFGPGTRLLVL.

Regarding this clone: One end of the junction does not line up with germline, which may come from a read error. This chain uses TRBV7-2 with TRBJ2-7; D possibly corresponds to TRBD1 (6 bases). Germline CDR1 and CDR2: SGHTA and FQGNSA. The CDR3 runs 13 residues. This CDR3 reads CASTLNPLGGVVF. The CDR3 DNA sequence: TGTGCCAGCACCCTCAACCCTTTAGGGGGAGTAGTGTTC.

This clone was seen a handful of times. The chain couples TRBV28 to TRBJ2-7; 9 nucleotides line up with TRBD2. The CDR3 totals 13 residues. Looked up from germline, CDR1 is MDHEN and CDR2 is SYDVKM. Unmatched junction bases numbered 4, after V lost 7 bases and J lost 3 bases. The CDR3 loop is CASTRLADYEQYF. CDR3 nucleotide sequence: TGTGCCAGCACCCGACTAGCGGACTACGAGCAGTACTTC.

There are a few counts of this clone. V and J are TRBV7-9 and TRBJ2-2; 8 bases agree with TRBD1. The CDR3 totals 14 residues. V lost 7 bases and J lost 6; bases outside the gene matches: 7. The V gene's germline CDR1 is SEHNR and CDR2 FQNEAQ (reference sequence). The CDR3 DNA sequence: TGTGCCAGCATCGAGACGACAGGGGCCGGGGAGCTGTTTTTT. Its translation: CASIETTGAGELFF. Supplemented by reference TRBV7-9 and TRBJ2-2, the full variable domain reads DTGVSQNPRHKITKRGQNVTFRCDPISEHNRLYWYRQTLGQGPEFLTYFQNEAQLEKSRLLSDRFSAERPKGSFSTLEIQRTEQGDSAMYLCASIETTGAGELFFGEGSRLTVL.

The chain couples TRBV9 to TRBJ2-1, with D possibly matching TRBD2 (6 bases). The germline gives CDR1 SGDLS, CDR2 YYNGEE. The CDR3 contains 16 residues. The V gene lost 4 bases and the J gene lost 2 bases, with 16 bases spanning the gap. CDR3 region: CASSSPREAPYNEQFF. Written as DNA, the CDR3 is TGTGCCAGCAGCTCCCCCAGGGAGGCCCCCTACAATGAGCAGTTCTTC.

The chain joins TRBV5-4 to TRBJ2-5, with 8 bases aligning to TRBD2. CDR1 SGHNT and CDR2 YYREEE come from the germline V gene (reference sequence). V gave up 4 bases and J gave up 2 bases; unmatched junction bases: 13. CDR3 length: 17 residues. DNA for the CDR3: TGTGCCAGCAGCCCGGGGGGGTCCATTTATTATCAAGAGACCCAGTACTTC. This encodes CASSPGGSIYYQETQYF.

CDR3 sequence reads: CASCVAGGQETQYF. The CDR3 DNA is TGTGCCAGCTGCGTAGCGGGGGGGCAAGAGACCCAGTACTTC. J is TRBJ2-5 and V is TRBV2; TRBD2 agrees at 11 bases. The ends lost 8 bases at V and 2 bases at J; junction bases unmatched: 4. The CDR3 is 14 amino acids. Germline V lookup: CDR1 SNHLY, CDR2 FYNNEI. Full variable domain (outside the CDR3, taken from reference TRBV2 and TRBJ2-5): EPEVTQTPSHQVTQMGQEVILRCVPISNHLYFYWYRQILGQKVEFLVSFYNNEISEKSEIFDDQFSVERPDGSNFTLKIRSTKLEDSAMYFCASCVAGGQETQYFGPGTRLLVL.

V and J are TRBV11-1 and TRBJ2-1; 8 bases are shared with TRBD2. The V gene's germline CDR1 is SGHAT and CDR2 FQDESV (reference sequence). V shed 2 bases and J 10 bases; nucleotides not matched to a gene: 7. The CDR3 is 14 amino acids. CDR3 sequence reads: CASSLLAGRIEQFF. DNA for the CDR3: TGTGCCAGCAGCTTATTAGCGGGGCGCATCGAGCAGTTCTTC.

The V gene is TRBV28, the J gene TRBJ2-7; 7 bases line up with TRBD2. V shed 8 bases and J 0 bases; nucleotides not matched to a gene: 10. The CDR3 consists of 15 residues. Germline V gene lookup returns CDR1 MDHEN and CDR2 SYDVKM. The CDR3 DNA sequence: TGTGCCAGCCTCTCATGGGGCGGGAGCTCCTACGAGCAGTACTTC. This translates into CASLSWGGSSYEQYF. The variable domain in full, completed from reference TRBV28 and TRBJ2-7, reads DVKVTQSSRYLVKRTGEKVFLECVQDMDHENMFWYRQDPGLGLRLIYFSYDVKMKEKGDIPEGYSVSREKKERFSLILESASTNQTSMYLCASLSWGGSSYEQYFGPGTRLTVT.